The sequence of this TCR beta chain was determined in a study of T cell responses to AZD1222 COVID-19 vaccine. Study results and caveats: Elevations in Spike-specific TCR breadth and depth followed administration of two AZD1222 doses. The CD4 TCRs associated with vaccination extended across spike and predominated at 160-218 and 743-854. The donor group comprised mostly white British people and more females; the analysis possibly underestimated clonal diversity.

Data came from immunoSEQ multiplex PCR; TCRdb stores just in-frame clones and leaves some out. The data hold 75,000 to 95,000 clones, with approximately 81% observed a single time. Germline lookup yields CDR1 SGHKS and CDR2 YYEKEE (reference sequence). Between the trimmed V and J ends, which lost 4 bases and 5 bases, there was a span of 10 bases. The CDR3 has 13 amino acids. The analysis combined second doses at about 4 or about 12 weeks. About this clone: Its antigen is unidentified.

V and J are TRBV5-5 and TRBJ1-5; D gene ambiguous. Specimen: peripheral blood, collected 28 days after the second AZD1222 dose. This TCR was sampled from an adult who received the AZD1222 COVID-19 vaccine. Here the CDR3 reads CASSRTDYQPQHF. The CDR3 nucleotides read TGTGCCAGCAGCCGGACCGATTATCAGCCCCAGCATTTT.